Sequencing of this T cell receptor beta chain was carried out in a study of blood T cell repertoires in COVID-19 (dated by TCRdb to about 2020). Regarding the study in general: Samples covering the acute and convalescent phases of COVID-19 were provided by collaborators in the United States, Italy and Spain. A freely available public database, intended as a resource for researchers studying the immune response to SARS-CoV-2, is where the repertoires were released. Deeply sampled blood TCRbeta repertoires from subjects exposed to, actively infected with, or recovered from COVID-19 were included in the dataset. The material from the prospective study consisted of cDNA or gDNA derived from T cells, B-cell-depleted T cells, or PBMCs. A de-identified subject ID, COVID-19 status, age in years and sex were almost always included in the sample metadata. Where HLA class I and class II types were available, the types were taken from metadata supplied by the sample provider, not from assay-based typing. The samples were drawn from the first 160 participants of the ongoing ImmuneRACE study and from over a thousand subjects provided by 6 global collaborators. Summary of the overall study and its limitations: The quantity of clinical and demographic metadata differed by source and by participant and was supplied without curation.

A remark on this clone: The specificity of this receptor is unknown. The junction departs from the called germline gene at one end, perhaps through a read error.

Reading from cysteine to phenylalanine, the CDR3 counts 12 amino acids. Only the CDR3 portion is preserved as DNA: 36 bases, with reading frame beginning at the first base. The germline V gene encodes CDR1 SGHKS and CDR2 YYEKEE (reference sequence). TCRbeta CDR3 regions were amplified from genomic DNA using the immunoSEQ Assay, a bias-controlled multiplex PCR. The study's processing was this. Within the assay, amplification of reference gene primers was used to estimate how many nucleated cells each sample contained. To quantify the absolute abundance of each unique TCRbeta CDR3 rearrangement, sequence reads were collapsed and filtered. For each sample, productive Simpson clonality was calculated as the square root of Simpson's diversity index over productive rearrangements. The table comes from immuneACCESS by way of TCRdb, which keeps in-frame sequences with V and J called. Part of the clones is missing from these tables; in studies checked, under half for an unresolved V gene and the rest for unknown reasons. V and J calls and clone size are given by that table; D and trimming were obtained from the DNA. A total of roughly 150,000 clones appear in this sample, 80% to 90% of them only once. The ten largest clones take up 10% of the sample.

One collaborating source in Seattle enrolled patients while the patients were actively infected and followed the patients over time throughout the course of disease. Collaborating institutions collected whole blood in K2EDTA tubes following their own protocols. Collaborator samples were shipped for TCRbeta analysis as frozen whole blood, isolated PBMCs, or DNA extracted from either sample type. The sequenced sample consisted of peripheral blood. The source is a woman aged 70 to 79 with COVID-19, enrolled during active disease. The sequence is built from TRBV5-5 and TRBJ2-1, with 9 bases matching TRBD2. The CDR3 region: CASSLDAGGPIF. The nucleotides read TGTGCCAGCAGCTTGGATGCGGGGGGGCCGATCTTC.